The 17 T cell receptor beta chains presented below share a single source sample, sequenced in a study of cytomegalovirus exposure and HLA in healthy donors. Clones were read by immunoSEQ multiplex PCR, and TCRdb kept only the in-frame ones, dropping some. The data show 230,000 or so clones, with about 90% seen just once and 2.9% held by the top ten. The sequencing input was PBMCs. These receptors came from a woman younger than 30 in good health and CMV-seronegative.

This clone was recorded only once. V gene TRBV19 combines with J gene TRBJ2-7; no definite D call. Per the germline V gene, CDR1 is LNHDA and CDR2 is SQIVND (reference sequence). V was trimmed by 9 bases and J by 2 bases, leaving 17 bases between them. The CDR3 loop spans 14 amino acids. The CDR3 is CASQEQEAPYEQYF. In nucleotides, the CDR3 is TGTGCCAGCCAAGAGCAGGAAGCCCCCTACGAGCAGTACTTC.

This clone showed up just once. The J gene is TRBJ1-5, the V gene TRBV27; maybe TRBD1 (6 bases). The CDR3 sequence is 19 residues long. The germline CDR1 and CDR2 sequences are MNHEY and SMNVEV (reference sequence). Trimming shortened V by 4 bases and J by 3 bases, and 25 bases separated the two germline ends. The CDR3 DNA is TGTGCCAGCAGTTCCTGGACAGTCAAAAACCAAACCGTCAATCAGCCCCAGCATTTT. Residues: CASSSWTVKNQTVNQPQHF.

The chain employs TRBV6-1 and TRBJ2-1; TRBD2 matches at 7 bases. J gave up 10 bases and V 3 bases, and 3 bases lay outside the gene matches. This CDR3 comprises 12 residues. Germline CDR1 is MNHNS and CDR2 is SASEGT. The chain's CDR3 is CASSDLREEQFF. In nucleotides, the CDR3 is TGTGCCAGCAGTGATCTGCGGGAGGAGCAGTTCTTC.

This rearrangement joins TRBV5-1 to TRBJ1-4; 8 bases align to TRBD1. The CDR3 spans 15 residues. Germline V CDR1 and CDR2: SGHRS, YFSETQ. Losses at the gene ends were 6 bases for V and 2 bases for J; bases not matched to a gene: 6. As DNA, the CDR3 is TGCGCCAGCAAACAGGGGGTTGTGACTAATGAAAAACTGTTTTTT. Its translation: CASKQGVVTNEKLFF.

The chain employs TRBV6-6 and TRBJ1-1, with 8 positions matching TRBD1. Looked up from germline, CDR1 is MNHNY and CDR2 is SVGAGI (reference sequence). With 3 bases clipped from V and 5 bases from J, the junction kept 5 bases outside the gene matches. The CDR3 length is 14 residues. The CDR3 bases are TGTGCCAGCAGTTATTCTAGACAGGGGACTGAAGCTTTCTTT. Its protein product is CASSYSRQGTEAFF.

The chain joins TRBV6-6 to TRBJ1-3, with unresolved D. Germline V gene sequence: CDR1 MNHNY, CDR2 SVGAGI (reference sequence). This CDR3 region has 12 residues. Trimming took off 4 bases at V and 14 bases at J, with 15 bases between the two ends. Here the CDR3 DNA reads TGTGCCAGCAGTTCCGTCCTCGGGGAGTTATATTTT. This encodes CASSSVLGELYF.

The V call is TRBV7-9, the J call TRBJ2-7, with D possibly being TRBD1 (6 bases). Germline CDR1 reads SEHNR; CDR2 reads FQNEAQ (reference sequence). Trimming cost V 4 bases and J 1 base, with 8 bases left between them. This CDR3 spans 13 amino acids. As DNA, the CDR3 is TGTGCCAGCAGCTCCGACAGGTCCTACGAGCAGTACTTC. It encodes CASSSDRSYEQYF. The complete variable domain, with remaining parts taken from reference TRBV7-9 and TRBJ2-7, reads DTGVSQNPRHKITKRGQNVTFRCDPISEHNRLYWYRQTLGQGPEFLTYFQNEAQLEKSRLLSDRFSAERPKGSFSTLEIQRTEQGDSAMYLCASSSDRSYEQYFGPGTRLTVT.

CDR3 residues: CASSLGQGAWGEQFF. CDR3 bases: TGTGCCAGCAGCCTAGGACAGGGGGCATGGGGTGAGCAGTTCTTC. The chain employs TRBV28 and TRBJ2-1, with 11 bases aligning to TRBD1. The CDR3 sequence is 15 residues long. The ends lost 6 bases at V and 9 bases at J; junction bases unmatched: 10. From germline, CDR1 is MDHEN and CDR2 SYDVKM. Filled out from reference TRBV28 and TRBJ2-1, the complete variable domain reads DVKVTQSSRYLVKRTGEKVFLECVQDMDHENMFWYRQDPGLGLRLIYFSYDVKMKEKGDIPEGYSVSREKKERFSLILESASTNQTSMYLCASSLGQGAWGEQFFGPGTRLTVL.

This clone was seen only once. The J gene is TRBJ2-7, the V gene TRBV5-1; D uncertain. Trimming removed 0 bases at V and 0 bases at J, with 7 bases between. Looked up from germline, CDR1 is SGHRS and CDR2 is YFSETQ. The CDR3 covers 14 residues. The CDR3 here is CASSLAASSYEQYF. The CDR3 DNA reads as TGCGCCAGCAGCTTGGCCGCGTCCTCCTACGAGCAGTACTTC.

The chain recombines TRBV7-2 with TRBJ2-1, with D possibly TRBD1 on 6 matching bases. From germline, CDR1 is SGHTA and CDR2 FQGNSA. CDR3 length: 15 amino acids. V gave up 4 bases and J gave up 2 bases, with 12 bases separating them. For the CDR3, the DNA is TGTGCCAGCAGCTCCGGGGCAGGGGCCTACAATGAGCAGTTCTTC. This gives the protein CASSSGAGAYNEQFF.

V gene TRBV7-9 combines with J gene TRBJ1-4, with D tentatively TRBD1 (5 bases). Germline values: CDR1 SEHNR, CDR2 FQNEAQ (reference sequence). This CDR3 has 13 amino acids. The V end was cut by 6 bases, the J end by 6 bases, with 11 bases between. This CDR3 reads CASRNGGDEKLFF. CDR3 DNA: TGTGCCAGCAGGAACGGGGGGGATGAAAAACTGTTTTTT.

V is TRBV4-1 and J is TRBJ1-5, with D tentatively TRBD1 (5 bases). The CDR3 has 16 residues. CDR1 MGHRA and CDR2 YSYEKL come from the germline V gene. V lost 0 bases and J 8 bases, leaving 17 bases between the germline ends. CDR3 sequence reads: CASSQERTRSGEPQHF. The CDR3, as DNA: TGCGCCAGCAGCCAAGAGAGGACACGGAGCGGGGAGCCCCAGCATTTT.

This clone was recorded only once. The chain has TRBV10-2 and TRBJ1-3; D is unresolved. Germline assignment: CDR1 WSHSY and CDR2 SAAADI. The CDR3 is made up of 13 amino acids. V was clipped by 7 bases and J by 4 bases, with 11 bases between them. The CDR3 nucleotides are TGCGCCAGCACTGACTCCGTCGGAAACACCATATATTTT. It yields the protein CASTDSVGNTIYF.

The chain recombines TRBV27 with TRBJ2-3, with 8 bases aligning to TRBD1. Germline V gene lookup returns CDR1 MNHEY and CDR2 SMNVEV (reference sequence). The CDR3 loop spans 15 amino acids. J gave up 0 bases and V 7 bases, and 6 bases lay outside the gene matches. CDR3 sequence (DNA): TGTGCCAGCACCTATGGACAGGGAAGCACAGATACGCAGTATTTT. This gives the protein CASTYGQGSTDTQYF.

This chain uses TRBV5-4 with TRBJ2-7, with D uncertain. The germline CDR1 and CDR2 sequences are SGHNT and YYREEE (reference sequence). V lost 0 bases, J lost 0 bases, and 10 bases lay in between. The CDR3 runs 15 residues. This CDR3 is CASSLDLSVSYEQYF. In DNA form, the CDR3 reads TGTGCCAGCAGCTTGGATCTTTCGGTCTCCTACGAGCAGTACTTC.

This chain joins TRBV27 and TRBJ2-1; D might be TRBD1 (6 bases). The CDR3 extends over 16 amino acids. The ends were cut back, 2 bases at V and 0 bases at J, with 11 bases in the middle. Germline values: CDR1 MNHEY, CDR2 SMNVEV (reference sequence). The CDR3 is CASSLKGHSSYNEQFF. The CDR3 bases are TGTGCCAGCAGTTTAAAGGGACACAGCTCCTACAATGAGCAGTTCTTC.

Here the CDR3 DNA reads TGTGCCAGCAGCTGGGACCCGGGACAGGAACCGACTGGGGCCAACGTCCTGACTTTC. This codes for CASSWDPGQEPTGANVLTF. The chain couples TRBV7-9 to TRBJ2-6, with 8 bases matching TRBD1. This CDR3 is built from 19 residues. Germline V gene data show CDR1 as SEHNR and CDR2 as FQNEAQ (reference sequence). V lost 4 bases and J lost 2; bases outside the gene matches: 13.